This passage covers 25 T cell receptor beta chains from one sample sequenced in a study of blood T cell repertoires in COVID-19. Profiled with immunoSEQ multiplex PCR; TCRdb holds only in-frame clones, not every one. The data show more than 150,000 clones, around 86% seen once. The sequenced sample consisted of peripheral blood. The receptors stem from a woman in her thirties or forties with acute or convalescent COVID-19.

In its sample, this clone was seen a few times. The V and J genes are TRBV27 and TRBJ2-7; a weak D match, TRBD2 (6 bases). The CDR3 is 14 amino acids. Trimming left V 6 bases short and J 5 bases short, with 17 bases between. Germline V CDR1 and CDR2: MNHEY, SMNVEV (reference sequence). The CDR3 loop is CASSQRSGLDEQYF. The CDR3 nucleotides read TGTGCCAGCAGCCAACGTAGCGGTCTCGACGAGCAGTACTTC.

The rearrangement uses TRBV7-2 and TRBJ2-1; D unclear. Germline lookup yields CDR1 SGHTA and CDR2 FQGNSA. The CDR3 consists of 13 residues. Trimming left V 1 base short and J 6 bases short, with 7 bases between. DNA for the CDR3: TGTGCCAGCAGCTTAGACCCTACCAATGAGCAGTTCTTC. It encodes CASSLDPTNEQFF.

The chain combines TRBV29-1 with TRBJ2-7; D is perhaps TRBD2 (6 bases). This CDR3 region has 14 residues. Between the trimmed V and J ends, which lost 7 bases and 2 bases, there was a span of 18 bases. Germline values: CDR1 SQVTM, CDR2 ANQGSEA. The CDR3 protein is CSACRGTEPYEQYF. The CDR3 DNA follows: TGCAGCGCTTGCCGGGGGACCGAACCCTACGAGCAGTACTTC.

This clone has a single count. This sequence joins TRBV7-9 and TRBJ2-5; D is perhaps TRBD2 (5 bases). Trimming pared 6 bases from V and 1 base from J, leaving 9 bases between. Germline assignment: CDR1 SEHNR and CDR2 FQNEAQ (reference sequence). This CDR3 spans 13 amino acids. The DNA of the CDR3 is TGTGCCAGCAGGGGAGCGGTCCAAGAGACCCAGTACTTC. Translation: CASRGAVQETQYF. Full variable domain (remainder filled in from reference TRBV7-9 and TRBJ2-5): DTGVSQNPRHKITKRGQNVTFRCDPISEHNRLYWYRQTLGQGPEFLTYFQNEAQLEKSRLLSDRFSAERPKGSFSTLEIQRTEQGDSAMYLCASRGAVQETQYFGPGTRLLVL.

The genes are TRBV6-5 and TRBJ1-4; 7 positions agree with TRBD1. The CDR3 spans 15 residues. After removal of 6 bases from V and 4 bases from J, the junction contained 8 bases not matched to a gene. Germline V gene lookup returns CDR1 MNHEY and CDR2 SVGAGI. In nucleotides, the CDR3 is TGTGCCAGCAGCACAGGGACAGCCCTTAATGAAAAACTGTTTTTT. This gives the protein CASSTGTALNEKLFF.

The rearrangement links TRBV18 to TRBJ2-2; TRBD2 matches 8 bases. With V trimmed by 6 bases and J by 3 bases, 3 bases remained unmatched. This CDR3 spans 14 amino acids. Germline CDR1 reads KGHSH; CDR2 reads LQKENI. The CDR3 is CASSSGKDTGELFF. The CDR3 coding sequence is TGTGCCAGCTCTAGCGGGAAGGACACCGGGGAGCTGTTTTTT.

The V call is TRBV5-1, the J call TRBJ2-5; 13 bases agree with TRBD2. There are 15 residues in the CDR3. J gave up 2 bases and V 4 bases, and 2 bases lay outside the gene matches. CDR1 is SGHRS and CDR2 is YFSETQ in the germline V gene. DNA for the CDR3: TGCGCCAGCAGCATGGGACTAGCGGGGCAAGAGACCCAGTACTTC. It specifies CASSMGLAGQETQYF.

The chain combines TRBV19 with TRBJ2-1; 12 nucleotides agree with TRBD2. J lost 6 bases, V lost 4 bases, and 10 bases had no gene match. The CDR3 contains 17 residues. The germline V gene has CDR1 LNHDA and CDR2 SQIVND (reference sequence). The CDR3 protein is CASSRLAGETLGNEQFF. The CDR3 DNA sequence: TGTGCCAGTAGTAGACTAGCGGGGGAGACTCTGGGCAATGAGCAGTTCTTC.

The CDR3 coding sequence is TGTGCCAGCAGCCAAGCCGGGACTAGAAACAATGAGCAGTTCTTC. Its translation is CASSQAGTRNNEQFF. The chain uses TRBV3-1 (or the pseudogene TRBV3-2) and TRBJ2-1, with TRBD2 matching over 8 bases. Germline CDR1 is LGHDT and CDR2 is YNNKEL (reference sequence). V trimming: 1 base; J trimming: 5 bases; junction bases outside the gene matches: 4. The CDR3 is 15 amino acids.

V gene TRBV27 combines with J gene TRBJ2-2; 8 positions agree with TRBD2. V shed 8 bases and J 1 base; nucleotides not matched to a gene: 6. CDR3 length: 15 residues. Looked up from germline, CDR1 is MNHEY and CDR2 is SMNVEV (reference sequence). For the CDR3, the DNA is TGTGCCAGCGGATTAGCGGGGTTGAACACCGGGGAGCTGTTTTTT. Translating gives CASGLAGLNTGELFF.

The chain combines TRBV25-1 with TRBJ2-7, with D possibly being TRBD2 (6 bases). V shed 6 bases and J shed 3 bases, with 15 bases lying between them. CDR3 length: 14 residues. Germline V gene sequence: CDR1 MGHDK, CDR2 SYGVNS. For the CDR3, the DNA is TGTGCCAGCAGGTCGAGGGAGGCGGACTACGAGCAGTACTTC. This encodes CASRSREADYEQYF.

The gene calls are TRBV6-5 and TRBJ1-2; tentatively, D is TRBD1 (5 bases). This CDR3 region has 14 residues. Trimming cost V 6 bases and J 5 bases, with 16 bases left between them. CDR1 and CDR2 from the germline V gene are MNHEY and SVGAGI. The CDR3 DNA sequence: TGTGCCAGCAGCGCCCTCAGTGGGGCGTATGGCTACACCTTC. Amino acid sequence: CASSALSGAYGYTF.

The chain is built from TRBV20-1 and TRBJ2-1, with D possibly TRBD2 on 5 matching bases. This CDR3 is 14 amino acids long. The germline V and J ends were trimmed by 3 bases and 6 bases, with 15 bases remaining between them. Germline V lookup: CDR1 DFQATT, CDR2 SNEGSKA (reference sequence). The CDR3 bases are TGCAGTGCTAGTAGAGGGCCGATGAGCAATGAGCAGTTCTTC. Translating it yields CSASRGPMSNEQFF.

This clone appeared a single time. The J gene is TRBJ2-2, the V gene TRBV9; TRBD1 matches 8 bases. J was trimmed by 0 bases and V by 4 bases; bases with no gene match: 8. The CDR3 is 17 residues long. Looked up from germline, CDR1 is SGDLS and CDR2 is YYNGEE. The CDR3 here is CASSTRRDRPNTGELFF. DNA for the CDR3: TGTGCCAGCAGCACGAGGAGGGACAGGCCGAACACCGGGGAGCTGTTTTTT.

This chain uses TRBV5-4 with TRBJ2-6; TRBD1 agrees at 7 bases. The V and J ends lost 4 bases and 0 bases, in that order; junction bases with no gene match: 10. The CDR3 consists of 18 residues. Germline CDR1 is SGHNT and CDR2 is YYREEE (reference sequence). CDR3 nucleotides: TGTGCCAGCAGCCGACCTACAGGGGCCAGCTCTGGGGCCAACGTCCTGACTTTC. This encodes CASSRPTGASSGANVLTF.

The chain employs TRBV5-4 and TRBJ2-7; D possibly corresponds to TRBD2 (5 bases). CDR1 and CDR2 (germline): SGHNT, YYREEE (reference sequence). V was cut by 4 bases and J by 5 bases, with 19 bases left in between. This CDR3 has 15 residues. CDR3 sequence: CASSRVPSGIDEQYF. As DNA, the CDR3 is TGTGCCAGCAGCCGAGTACCGTCGGGGATCGACGAGCAGTACTTC.

J is TRBJ2-3 and V is TRBV3-1 (or the pseudogene TRBV3-2); no firm D call. Germline loops: CDR1 LGHDT, CDR2 YNNKEL (reference sequence). V lost 0 bases, J lost 12 bases, and 7 bases lay in between. The CDR3 loop spans 11 amino acids. The CDR3 region is CASSQDIAQYF. CDR3 sequence (DNA): TGTGCCAGCAGCCAAGACATAGCTCAGTATTTT.

The CDR3 DNA follows: TGTGCCAGCAGTTTAATAGCGGGAGGGGATGAGCAGTTCTTC. It specifies CASSLIAGGDEQFF. The J gene is TRBJ2-1, the V gene TRBV7-8, with TRBD2 matching 11 bases. The germline gives CDR1 SGHVS, CDR2 FQNEAQ. The V segment lost 6 bases and the J segment 8 bases; nucleotides outside the gene matches: 6. The CDR3 loop spans 14 amino acids. Full variable domain (rest looked up from reference TRBV7-8 and TRBJ2-1): GAGVSQSPRYKVAKRGQDVALRCDPISGHVSLFWYQQALGQGPEFLTYFQNEAQLDKSGLPSDRFFAERPEGSVSTLKIQRTQQEDSAVYLCASSLIAGGDEQFFGPGTRLTVL.

The V and J genes are TRBV29-1 and TRBJ1-2, with a weak D call TRBD1 (5 bases). With 7 bases removed from V and 5 bases from J, the gap between germline ends came to 20 bases. The CDR3 covers 14 residues. Germline lookup yields CDR1 SQVTM and CDR2 ANQGSEA. CDR3 DNA sequence: TGCAGCGCCACTACTGGGGGGGTGAGGTATGGCTACACCTTC. Translation gives CSATTGGVRYGYTF.

V and J are TRBV4-2 and TRBJ2-3, with D possibly being TRBD1 (5 bases). V lost 8 bases and J lost 0, with 12 bases in between. The CDR3 sequence is 14 residues long. Germline V gives CDR1 LGHNA, CDR2 YNFKEQ. CDR3 nucleotide sequence: TGTGCCAGCGGACCGACAGCTAGCACAGATACGCAGTATTTT. Its protein product is CASGPTASTDTQYF.

This chain links TRBV19 with TRBJ1-1; 8 nucleotides align to TRBD1. Trimming cost V 7 bases and J 1 base; bases outside gene matches: 5. This CDR3 has 14 amino acids. Germline loops: CDR1 LNHDA, CDR2 SQIVND (reference sequence). The CDR3 bases are TGTGCCAGTATAGACAGGGGACCGAACACTGAAGCTTTCTTT. Translated, it gives CASIDRGPNTEAFF. The complete variable domain, with remaining parts taken from reference TRBV19 and TRBJ1-1, reads DGGITQSPKYLFRKEGQNVTLSCEQNLNHDAMYWYRQDPGQGLRLIYYSQIVNDFQKGDIAEGYSVSREKKESFPLTVTSAQKNPTAFYLCASIDRGPNTEAFFGQGTRLTVV.

This clone appeared a few times. The V and J genes are TRBV13 and TRBJ2-2; the D gene is possibly TRBD2 (5 bases). The CDR3 loop spans 16 amino acids. The ends were cut back, 3 bases at V and 7 bases at J, with 18 bases in the middle. Per the germline V gene, CDR1 is PRHDT and CDR2 is FYEKMQ (reference sequence). The CDR3 protein is CASSFEEAHQHGELFF. The CDR3 DNA reads TGTGCCAGCAGCTTCGAGGAGGCCCATCAGCACGGGGAGCTGTTTTTT.

The sample holds one count of this clone. This sequence joins TRBV5-1 and TRBJ1-5; the D is unclear. The CDR3 loop spans 16 amino acids. The V gene lost 0 bases and the J gene lost 0 bases, with 10 bases spanning the gap. Per germline, CDR1 SGHRS and CDR2 YFSETQ. CDR3 loop: CASSLDPGNSNQPQHF. The CDR3 coding sequence is TGCGCCAGCAGCTTGGACCCGGGGAATAGCAATCAGCCCCAGCATTTT. The full variable domain, completed using reference TRBV5-1 and TRBJ1-5, is KAGVTQTPRYLIKTRGQQVTLSCSPISGHRSVSWYQQTPGQGLQFLFEYFSETQRNKGNFPGRFSGRQFSNSRSEMNVSTLELGDSALYLCASSLDPGNSNQPQHFGDGTRLSIL.

This chain links TRBV30 with TRBJ1-2; 7 bases match TRBD1. This CDR3 has 15 residues. J lost 4 bases, V lost 2 bases, and 10 bases had no gene match. CDR1 GTSNPN and CDR2 SVGIG come from the germline V gene (reference sequence). CDR3 coding DNA: TGTGCCTGGAGTCCATTAGGACAGGAGCTCTATGGCTACACCTTC. Translation gives CAWSPLGQELYGYTF.

This chain uses TRBV19 with TRBJ2-1, with a tentative D call TRBD1 (5 bases). Germline CDR1 LNHDA, CDR2 SQIVND (reference sequence). The CDR3 length is 14 residues. The V end was cut by 2 bases, the J end by 7 bases, with 12 bases between. In DNA, the CDR3 is TGTGCCAGTAGTATACAAAGGGGCGTAAATGAGCAGTTCTTC. Its translation is CASSIQRGVNEQFF. Looking up the rest from reference TRBV19 and TRBJ2-1 gives the full variable domain: DGGITQSPKYLFRKEGQNVTLSCEQNLNHDAMYWYRQDPGQGLRLIYYSQIVNDFQKGDIAEGYSVSREKKESFPLTVTSAQKNPTAFYLCASSIQRGVNEQFFGPGTRLTVL.